This T cell receptor (beta chain) was retrieved from a study of identical twins. MiXCR was run by TCRdb on the 5' RACE reads, yielding one entry per CDR3 protein. The profile covers around 490,000 distinct CDR3 sequences, with around 15% appearing a single time and 0.35% to 0.45% taken by the ten largest. V was cut by 4 bases and J by 0 bases, with 14 bases left in between. The CDR3 contains 16 residues. Separately, the same data were catalogued under a study of yellow fever vaccine responses in identical twins.

The origin of this receptor is a woman between 18 and 30 years old in good health. The specimen sequenced was CD4+ T cells sorted from blood. This chain links TRBV12-3 or TRBV12-4 with TRBJ2-3; tentative D call: TRBD2 (5 bases). Here the CDR3 reads CASSSYTRDSTDTQYF. The CDR3 DNA sequence: TGTGCCAGCAGTTCCTATACACGGGATAGCACAGATACGCAGTATTTT.